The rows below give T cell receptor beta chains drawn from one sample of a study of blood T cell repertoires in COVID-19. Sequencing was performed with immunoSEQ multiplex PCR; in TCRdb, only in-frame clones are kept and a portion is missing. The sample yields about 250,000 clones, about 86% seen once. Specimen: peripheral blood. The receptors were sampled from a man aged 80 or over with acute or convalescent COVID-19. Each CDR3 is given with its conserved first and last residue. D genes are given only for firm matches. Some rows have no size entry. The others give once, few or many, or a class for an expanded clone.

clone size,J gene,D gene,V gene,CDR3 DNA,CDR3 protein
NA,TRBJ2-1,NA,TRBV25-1,TGTGCCAGCAGTGGACCGGGACTCTCCAATGAGCAGTTCTTC,CASSGPGLSNEQFF
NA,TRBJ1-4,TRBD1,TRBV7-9,TGTGCCAGCAGCTTAGGGACAGGCAATGAAAAACTGTTTTTT,CASSLGTGNEKLFF
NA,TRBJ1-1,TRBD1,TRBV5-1,TGCGCCAGCAGACGGACGACAGGGGTCACTGAAGCTTTCTTT,CASRRTTGVTEAFF
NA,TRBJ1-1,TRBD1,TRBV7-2,TGTGCCAGCAGCTTGGACAGGTCTTCCACTGAAGCTTTCTTT,CASSLDRSSTEAFF
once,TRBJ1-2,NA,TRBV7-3,TGTGCCAGCAGCTTAGGGGGCGCTGAATCGGGAGGCTACACCTTC,CASSLGGAESGGYTF
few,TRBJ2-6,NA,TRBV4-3,TGCGCCAGCAGCCATTTCAGACAGTATTCCACTGGGGCCAACGTCCTGACTTTC,CASSHFRQYSTGANVLTF
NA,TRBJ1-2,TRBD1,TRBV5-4,TGTGCCAGCAGCTTTGCCAAGGGACAGGGGGACTATGGCTACACCTTC,CASSFAKGQGDYGYTF
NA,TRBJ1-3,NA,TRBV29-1,TGCAGCGTTGAGAGCAGAAACACCATATATTTT,CSVESRNTIYF
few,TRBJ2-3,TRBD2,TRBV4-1,TGCGCCAGCAGCCAGATGGAAAGCGGAGCGGGGACCACAGATACGCAGTATTTT,CASSQMESGAGTTDTQYF
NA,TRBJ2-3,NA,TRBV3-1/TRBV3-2,TGTGCCAGCACCCCCAGAAGCGCAGATACGCAGTATTTT,CASTPRSADTQYF
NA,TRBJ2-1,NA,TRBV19,TGTGCCAGTACCCTTTGGAGGGGCCGTACAGGGGTAGGCTACAATGAGCAGTTCTTC,CASTLWRGRTGVGYNEQFF
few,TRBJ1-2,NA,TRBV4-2,TGTGCCAGCAGCCAAGATTTCCGCGGTGGCTACACCTTC,CASSQDFRGGYTF
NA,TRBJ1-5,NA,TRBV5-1,TGCGCCAGCAGCTTGTTTGGGGGGGCCAATCAGCCCCAGCATTTT,CASSLFGGANQPQHF
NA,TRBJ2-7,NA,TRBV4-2,TGTGCCAGCAGCCACCATACGACAGGAGGCTACGAGCAGTACTTC,CASSHHTTGGYEQYF
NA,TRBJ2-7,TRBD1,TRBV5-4,TGTGCCAGCAGTTATGGGAAGGACAGGGCCTACGAGCAGTACTTC,CASSYGKDRAYEQYF
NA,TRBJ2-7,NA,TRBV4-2,TGTGCCAGCAGCGCGGCCCAGGGGACCTCCTACGAGCAGTACTTC,CASSAAQGTSYEQYF
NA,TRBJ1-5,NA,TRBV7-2,TGTGCCAGCAGCTTAGCAAAATCACAGCCCCAGCATTTT,CASSLAKSQPQHF
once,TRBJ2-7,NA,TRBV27,TGTGCCAGCAGTTTAAAGGGGTTTTACGAGCAGTACTTC,CASSLKGFYEQYF
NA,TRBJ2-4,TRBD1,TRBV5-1,TGCGCCAGCAGCTTGGAGGGACAGGGAAACATTCAGTACTTC,CASSLEGQGNIQYF
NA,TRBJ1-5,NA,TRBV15,TGTGCCACCAGCCTCGGTAGCAATCAGCCCCAGCATTTT,CATSLGSNQPQHF
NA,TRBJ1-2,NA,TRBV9,TGTGCCAGCAGCGTAGCTTCAGGGCTGGGCTACACCTTC,CASSVASGLGYTF
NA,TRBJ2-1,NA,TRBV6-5,TGTGCCAGCAGTTACGCCGTACGCGATGAGCAGTTCTTC,CASSYAVRDEQFF
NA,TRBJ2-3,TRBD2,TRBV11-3,TGTGCCAGCAGCTTAGGAGCGGGGGGTTCCACAGATACGCAGTATTTT,CASSLGAGGSTDTQYF
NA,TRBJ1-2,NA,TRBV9,TGTGCCAGCAGCGAGAGAGACTCTGGCTACACCTTC,CASSERDSGYTF
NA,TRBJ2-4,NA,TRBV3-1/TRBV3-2,TGTGCCAGCAGCCCCTACAGAACCAAAAACATTCAGTACTTC,CASSPYRTKNIQYF
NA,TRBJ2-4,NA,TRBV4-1,TGCGCCAGCAGCCCTCTCCTAGCCAAAAACATTCAGTACTTC,CASSPLLAKNIQYF
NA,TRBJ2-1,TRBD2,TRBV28,TGTGCCAGCAGTTCCCCAGCGGGAGGGCCCTACAATGAGCAGTTCTTC,CASSSPAGGPYNEQFF
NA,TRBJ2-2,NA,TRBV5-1,TGCGCCAGCAGCTTGACAGGGAGCAACACCGGGGAGCTGTTTTTT,CASSLTGSNTGELFF
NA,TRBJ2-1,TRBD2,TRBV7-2,TGTGCCACTGGGACTAGCGGGAGTCTTGAGCAGTTCTTC,CATGTSGSLEQFF
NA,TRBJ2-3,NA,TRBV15,TGTGCCACCAGCAGGGGAAGCGGACCGACAGATACGCAGTATTTT,CATSRGSGPTDTQYF
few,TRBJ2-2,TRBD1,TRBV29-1,TGCAGCGTTGCAAAGGGACAGGGCGCCACCGGGGAGCTGTTTTTT,CSVAKGQGATGELFF
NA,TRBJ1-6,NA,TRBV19,TGTGCCAGTAGTACCACACAGGGTACTAATTCACCCCTCCACTTT,CASSTTQGTNSPLHF
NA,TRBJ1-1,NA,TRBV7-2,TGTGCCAGCAGTCCGACAGCCCTACAACGAGCTTTCTTT,CASSPTALQRAFF
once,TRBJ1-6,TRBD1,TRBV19,TGTGCCAGTAGTAGTACCGGGACAGCATATAATTCACCCCTCCACTTT,CASSSTGTAYNSPLHF
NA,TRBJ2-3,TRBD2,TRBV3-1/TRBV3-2,TGTGCCAGCAGCCAAGATAGCGGGAGAAATACGCAGTATTTT,CASSQDSGRNTQYF
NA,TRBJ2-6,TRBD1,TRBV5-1,TGCGCCAGCAGCTTGGCCGGGACAGGGAGTCCTGGGGCCAACGTCCTGACTTTC,CASSLAGTGSPGANVLTF
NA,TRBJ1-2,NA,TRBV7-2,TGTGCCAGCAGCTCCCACCGGGGGAACTATGGCTACACCTTC,CASSSHRGNYGYTF
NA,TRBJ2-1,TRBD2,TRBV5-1,TGCGCCAGCAGCTTCGAGCGGGGGCCGGGGAATGAGCAGTTCTTC,CASSFERGPGNEQFF
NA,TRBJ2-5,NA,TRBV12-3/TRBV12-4,TGTGCCAGCAGTATACGGGAGACCCAGTACTTC,CASSIRETQYF
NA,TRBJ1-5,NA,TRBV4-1,TGCGCCAGCAGCGTAACCGAGAGGGAAAGGAGCCAGCCCCAGCATTTT,CASSVTERERSQPQHF
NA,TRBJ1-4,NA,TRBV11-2,TGTGCCAGCAGCCTAACAGGGAATGAAAAACTGTTTTTT,CASSLTGNEKLFF
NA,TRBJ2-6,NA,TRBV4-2,TGTGCCAGCAGCCGGAATCAGGATACCACTGGGGCCAACGTCCTGACTTTC,CASSRNQDTTGANVLTF
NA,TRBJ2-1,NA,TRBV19,TGTGCCAGTAGTGGGGCCGGTTATGAGCAGTTCTTC,CASSGAGYEQFF
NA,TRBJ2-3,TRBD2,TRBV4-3,TGCGCCAGCACGACTAGCGGGAGCCCTGGGGATACGCAGTATTTT,CASTTSGSPGDTQYF
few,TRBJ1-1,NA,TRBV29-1,TGCAGCGTCGGGACGGGAGTCGCGACTGAAGCTTTCTTT,CSVGTGVATEAFF